This passage covers 16 T cell receptor beta chains from one sample sequenced in a study of blood T cell repertoires in COVID-19. Assay: immunoSEQ multiplex PCR; the TCRdb copy retains only in-frame clones and omits some. The sample has around 150,000 clones; around nine tenths are singletons. The specimen was peripheral blood. Every receptor here comes from a man aged 50-59 years with active or convalescent COVID-19.

The J gene is TRBJ2-1, the V gene TRBV24-1; maybe TRBD2 (6 bases). V was pared by 6 bases and J by 0 bases, with 20 bases between. CDR1 and CDR2 from the germline V gene are KGHDR and SFDVKD. The CDR3 covers 18 residues. The CDR3 coding sequence is TGTGCCACCAGTCCGACTAGGGGTGATTATAGCTCCTACAATGAGCAGTTCTTC. Its protein product is CATSPTRGDYSSYNEQFF.

V usage is TRBV5-5 and J usage is TRBJ2-7; possibly TRBD2 for D (5 bases). The CDR3 is made up of 13 amino acids. Germline-derived CDR1 and CDR2 are SGHKS and YYEKEE (reference sequence). V gave up 1 base and J gave up 3 bases, with 8 bases separating them. CDR3 amino acids: CASSLTGDYEQYF. CDR3 sequence (DNA): TGTGCCAGCAGCTTGACCGGGGACTACGAGCAGTACTTC.

The chain has TRBV28 and TRBJ2-7; D perhaps matches TRBD2 (6 bases). Germline V gene data show CDR1 as MDHEN and CDR2 as SYDVKM. V dropped 0 bases and J dropped 6 bases, with 21 bases sitting between them. The CDR3 sequence is 17 residues long. The chain's CDR3 is CASSLWGEAGSPPEQYF. DNA for the CDR3: TGTGCCAGCAGTTTATGGGGGGAGGCCGGGTCCCCTCCCGAGCAGTACTTC.

The chain carries TRBV7-2 and TRBJ1-5; a possible D gene is TRBD1 (5 bases). Trimming shortened V by 6 bases and J by 4 bases, and 10 bases separated the two germline ends. The CDR3 covers 13 residues. Germline loops: CDR1 SGHTA, CDR2 FQGNSA. The DNA of the CDR3 is TGTGCCAGCAGTCAGGGTAATAATCAGCCCCAGCATTTT. It yields the protein CASSQGNNQPQHF.

This rearrangement joins TRBV7-8 to TRBJ1-2; TRBD1 might be the D (6 bases). V was shortened by 5 bases and J by 2 bases, with 15 bases between the two germline ends. This CDR3 is 15 amino acids long. CDR1 SGHVS and CDR2 FQNEAQ come from the germline V gene. Here the CDR3 reads CASSLQGFSNYGYTF. Written as DNA, the CDR3 is TGTGCCAGCAGCCTACAGGGTTTTTCGAACTATGGCTACACCTTC.

This chain connects TRBV30 to TRBJ2-2; 8 bases align to TRBD2. Germline V gene sequence: CDR1 GTSNPN, CDR2 SVGIG (reference sequence). V trimming: 7 bases; J trimming: 3 bases; junction bases outside the gene matches: 7. The length of the CDR3 is 14 residues. CDR3 bases: TGTGCCTCCAAGCGGGAGTTGCACACCGGGGAGCTGTTTTTT. Residues: CASKRELHTGELFF. The whole variable domain, remainder taken from reference TRBV30 and TRBJ2-2, is SQTIHQWPATLVQPVGSPLSLECTVEGTSNPNLYWYRQAAGRGLQLLFYSVGIGQISSEVPQNLSASRPQDRQFILSSKKLLLSDSGFYLCASKRELHTGELFFGEGSRLTVL.

The chain joins TRBV18 to TRBJ1-2; 8 positions match TRBD1. The V gene end was trimmed by 6 bases and the J gene end by 4 bases; junction bases not matched to a gene: 13. This CDR3 comprises 16 residues. Germline V CDR1 and CDR2: KGHSH, LQKENI. The CDR3 DNA follows: TGTGCCAGCTCCGAAGGGACAGGATTCGGTCCCTATGGCTACACCTTC. Translating gives CASSEGTGFGPYGYTF.

V is TRBV7-3 and J is TRBJ2-1; D may be TRBD1 (6 bases). The CDR3 length is 15 residues. Per the germline V gene, CDR1 is SGHTA and CDR2 is FQGTGA. V was clipped by 5 bases and J by 4 bases, with 15 bases between them. This chain's CDR3 is CASSPSAGQYNEQFF. CDR3 nucleotides: TGTGCCAGCAGCCCCTCTGCCGGACAGTACAATGAGCAGTTCTTC.

The chain has TRBV5-5 and TRBJ2-7; no clear D gene. CDR1 is SGHKS and CDR2 is YYEKEE in the germline V gene (reference sequence). The length of the CDR3 is 15 residues. V lost 4 bases and J lost 0, with 14 bases in between. The CDR3 nucleotides are TGTGCCAGCAGCATGGCCTTCTTCTTCTCCTACGAGCAGTACTTC. Translating it yields CASSMAFFFSYEQYF. Full variable domain (rest looked up from reference TRBV5-5 and TRBJ2-7): DAGVTQSPTHLIKTRGQQVTLRCSPISGHKSVSWYQQVLGQGPQFIFQYYEKEERGRGNFPDRFSARQFPNYSSELNVNALLLGDSALYLCASSMAFFFSYEQYFGPGTRLTVT.

The rearrangement uses TRBV6-2 or TRBV6-3 and TRBJ2-7; 10 nucleotides line up with TRBD1. The CDR3 sequence is 14 residues long. The germline CDR1 and CDR2 sequences are MNHEY and SVGEGT. Trimming cost V 4 bases and J 2 bases; bases outside gene matches: 2. Here the CDR3 DNA reads TGTGCCAGCAGTTGGGGACAGGGGACCTACGAGCAGTACTTC. Amino acids: CASSWGQGTYEQYF.

The rearrangement uses TRBV7-2 and TRBJ2-1; TRBD1 agrees at 7 bases. V lost 6 bases to trimming and J lost 5 bases; unmatched junction nucleotides: 10. Germline CDR1 and CDR2: SGHTA and FQGNSA. The CDR3 is 15 residues long. CDR3 amino acids: CASRPERGLNNEQFF. The DNA of the CDR3 is TGTGCCAGCAGGCCGGAGAGGGGGCTCAACAATGAGCAGTTCTTC.

This chain uses TRBV5-5 with TRBJ2-6; 7 bases agree with TRBD2. Trimming removed 4 bases from V and 3 bases from J; junction bases left unmatched: 7. The V gene's germline CDR1 is SGHKS and CDR2 YYEKEE (reference sequence). The CDR3 consists of 16 residues. The CDR3, as DNA: TGTGCCAGCAGCATTTTGGCGGGGGTTGGGGCCAACGTCCTGACTTTC. Its protein is CASSILAGVGANVLTF.

The genes are TRBV4-2 and TRBJ2-1; 7 nucleotides agree with TRBD1. Germline V gene data show CDR1 as LGHNA and CDR2 as YNFKEQ. This CDR3 spans 14 amino acids. The ends lost 3 bases at V and 5 bases at J; junction bases unmatched: 4. CDR3 sequence: CASSHRDRDNEQFF. The CDR3 bases are TGTGCCAGCAGCCACCGGGACAGAGACAATGAGCAGTTCTTC.

The chain combines TRBV27 with TRBJ1-2; 7 nucleotides match TRBD1. V shed 5 bases, J shed 4 bases, and the junction held 10 bases outside the gene matches. Germline V gene lookup returns CDR1 MNHEY and CDR2 SMNVEV (reference sequence). This CDR3 is 15 amino acids long. This CDR3 reads CASSKPGQHPYGYTF. Written as DNA, the CDR3 is TGTGCCAGCAGTAAACCGGGACAGCATCCCTATGGCTACACCTTC.

This chain uses TRBV29-1 with TRBJ2-1; D is undetermined. Between the trimmed V and J ends, which lost 2 bases and 5 bases, there was a span of 10 bases. Per germline, CDR1 SQVTM and CDR2 ANQGSEA. There are 13 residues in the CDR3. The CDR3 sequence: CSVEYYLHNEQFF. CDR3 DNA: TGCAGCGTTGAATATTATCTCCACAATGAGCAGTTCTTC.

The chain joins TRBV27 to TRBJ2-3; 8 nucleotides align to TRBD1. Germline V gene lookup returns CDR1 MNHEY and CDR2 SMNVEV (reference sequence). The CDR3 is 17 residues long. The junction had 13 bases not matched to a gene; V was cut back by 4 bases and J by 4 bases. The CDR3 sequence is CASSSPRTGWEADTQYF. CDR3 in DNA: TGTGCCAGCAGTTCACCCCGGACAGGGTGGGAAGCAGATACGCAGTATTTT.